One sample yielded the 16 T cell receptor beta chains listed below, sequenced in a study of T cell changes during pregnancy in multiple sclerosis. Produced via immunoSEQ multiplex PCR; TCRdb's table is partial and in-frame only. The table has just under 95,000 clones, almost 95% seen once. The starting material was peripheral blood, obtained in the first trimester of pregnancy. These receptors were obtained from a female donor with multiple sclerosis, enrolled in a pregnancy study.

This clone was detected a few times. The V and J genes are TRBV19 and TRBJ2-7, with TRBD1 matching 8 bases. CDR3 size: 15 residues. Germline V lookup: CDR1 LNHDA, CDR2 SQIVND (reference sequence). V lost 5 bases and J lost 0; bases outside the gene matches: 6. CDR3 in amino acids: CASSPGTGDSYEQYF. CDR3 sequence (DNA): TGTGCCAGTAGTCCCGGGACAGGCGACTCCTACGAGCAGTACTTC.

V gene TRBV5-1 combines with J gene TRBJ1-5; 8 bases are shared with TRBD1. Germline loops: CDR1 SGHRS, CDR2 YFSETQ. The CDR3 is 16 residues long. V lost 1 base and J lost 7; bases outside the gene matches: 10. The CDR3 here is CASSLTPGTGDQPQHF. CDR3 DNA: TGCGCCAGCAGCTTGACCCCCGGGACAGGCGACCAGCCCCAGCATTTT.

The V call is TRBV28, the J call TRBJ2-5; the D gene is possibly TRBD2 (5 bases). Looked up from germline, CDR1 is MDHEN and CDR2 is SYDVKM. This CDR3 spans 14 amino acids. Trimming pared 3 bases from V and 2 bases from J, leaving 10 bases between. CDR3 protein: CASSLGGPQETQYF. In nucleotides, the CDR3 is TGTGCCAGCAGTTTGGGCGGGCCTCAAGAGACCCAGTACTTC. The full variable domain, its missing parts supplied by reference TRBV28 and TRBJ2-5, is DVKVTQSSRYLVKRTGEKVFLECVQDMDHENMFWYRQDPGLGLRLIYFSYDVKMKEKGDIPEGYSVSREKKERFSLILESASTNQTSMYLCASSLGGPQETQYFGPGTRLLVL.

The V call is TRBV2, the J call TRBJ1-1, with D possibly matching TRBD1 (5 bases). Germline V gene sequence: CDR1 SNHLY, CDR2 FYNNEI. V lost 6 bases, J lost 1 base, and 15 bases lay in between. The CDR3 length is 15 residues. CDR3 sequence: CASRQGRVPNTEAFF. CDR3 DNA: TGTGCCAGCAGGCAGGGTAGGGTCCCGAACACTGAAGCTTTCTTT.

The chain employs TRBV19 and TRBJ2-7; D is undetermined. The V end lost 4 bases, the J end lost 0 bases, and 10 bases lay between the germline ends. The germline gives CDR1 LNHDA, CDR2 SQIVND (reference sequence). This CDR3 is 14 amino acids long. CDR3 DNA: TGTGCCAGTAGTACCGTGGCATCCTCCTACGAGCAGTACTTC. Translation gives CASSTVASSYEQYF.

This chain joins TRBV6-4 and TRBJ2-2; D may be TRBD1 (5 bases). Germline loops: CDR1 MRHNA, CDR2 SNTAGT. CDR3 size: 16 residues. V was clipped by 6 bases and J by 1 base, with 15 bases between them. CDR3 protein: CASRTTGGENTGELFF. In DNA form, the CDR3 reads TGTGCCAGCAGAACAACAGGCGGAGAGAACACCGGGGAGCTGTTTTTT.

The rearrangement links TRBV28 to TRBJ1-2; D may be TRBD1 (6 bases). Germline loops: CDR1 MDHEN, CDR2 SYDVKM. The CDR3 runs to 16 residues. Trimming pared 5 bases from V and 8 bases from J, leaving 24 bases between. CDR3 in DNA: TGTGCCAGCAGTCAGTACAGGGACCTACGTTCGTGGGGCTACACCTTC. Its translation is CASSQYRDLRSWGYTF.

The chain joins TRBV14 to TRBJ2-2; 11 nucleotides agree with TRBD2. This CDR3 has 16 residues. The V gene end was trimmed by 4 bases and the J gene end by 4 bases; junction bases not matched to a gene: 5. In germline, CDR1 is SGHDN, CDR2 FVKESK. CDR3 bases: TGTGCCAGCAGCCCCCGACTAGCGGGGATCACCGGGGAGCTGTTTTTT. Its translation: CASSPRLAGITGELFF.

This CDR3 reads CASSIIAGEVAEQFF. The CDR3 DNA is TGTGCCAGCAGCATAATAGCGGGAGAGGTTGCTGAGCAGTTCTTC. The rearrangement uses TRBV27 and TRBJ2-1, with TRBD2 identical over 9 bases. The CDR3 length is 15 residues. CDR1 is MNHEY, CDR2 SMNVEV, per germline (reference sequence). Unmatched junction bases numbered 12, after V lost 6 bases and J lost 9 bases.

V gene TRBV5-6 combines with J gene TRBJ2-1, with 9 bases that match TRBD2. Germline loops: CDR1 SGHDT, CDR2 YYEEEE. V dropped 3 bases and J dropped 5; count of bases not matched to a gene: 3. The CDR3 extends over 14 amino acids. CDR3 sequence: CASSSAGGHNEQFF. CDR3 in DNA: TGTGCCAGCAGCTCCGCGGGAGGGCACAATGAGCAGTTCTTC.

The chain recombines TRBV7-2 with TRBJ1-1; 9 bases fit TRBD1. V gave up 3 bases and J gave up 5 bases; unmatched junction bases: 4. Germline assignment: CDR1 SGHTA and CDR2 FQGNSA. The CDR3 is 14 residues long. DNA for the CDR3: TGTGCCAGCAGCTTTGGACAGGGGCGGACTGAAGCTTTCTTT. Residues: CASSFGQGRTEAFF.

Turning to this clone: An end of the junction differs from the germline gene, which may be a read error. V is TRBV7-7 and J is TRBJ2-1; 8 bases align to TRBD2. From germline, CDR1 is SSHAT and CDR2 FNYEAQ (reference sequence). The CDR3 runs to 15 residues. In DNA, the CDR3 is TGTGCTAGCAGCTTAGCACCGGGGGGGTATAATGAGCAGTTCTTC. Translating gives CASSLAPGGYNEQFF.

Concerning this clone itself: In the same sample, other DNA sequences code for this CDR3. This chain links TRBV4-1 with TRBJ2-7; no clear D. Germline-derived CDR1 and CDR2 are MGHRA and YSYEKL. The CDR3 length is 14 residues. The V end lost 1 base, the J end lost 0 bases, and 7 bases lay between the germline ends. CDR3 sequence reads: CASSQGGGSYEQYF. In DNA, the CDR3 is TGCGCCAGCAGCCAAGGAGGCGGCTCCTACGAGCAGTACTTC.

The V and J genes are TRBV5-4 and TRBJ2-7, with 9 bases aligning to TRBD2. V lost 2 bases to trimming and J lost 3 bases; unmatched junction nucleotides: 6. CDR3 size: 15 residues. Germline V gene sequence: CDR1 SGHNT, CDR2 YYREEE (reference sequence). The CDR3 loop is CASSFLTSGDYEQYF. The DNA of the CDR3 is TGTGCCAGCAGCTTCCTGACTAGCGGTGACTACGAGCAGTACTTC.

The chain recombines TRBV11-3 with TRBJ2-2, with D unresolved. The CDR3 covers 12 residues. The germline V and J ends were trimmed by 4 bases and 5 bases, with 5 bases remaining between them. Germline V gene lookup returns CDR1 SGHNT and CDR2 YENEEA. This chain's CDR3 is CASSSKTGELFF. The CDR3 DNA is TGTGCCAGCAGCTCCAAAACCGGGGAGCTGTTTTTT.

The rearrangement joins TRBV27 to TRBJ2-3; D possibly corresponds to TRBD2 (6 bases). V lost 0 bases to trimming and J lost 2 bases, with 18 bases between them. This CDR3 has 18 amino acids. The germline CDR1 and CDR2 sequences are MNHEY and SMNVEV (reference sequence). The CDR3 here is CASSLSILAKWNTDTQYF. DNA for the CDR3: TGTGCCAGCAGTTTATCGATTCTAGCGAAATGGAACACAGATACGCAGTATTTT.